This entry is about one TCR beta chain. This entry belongs to a study of blood T cell repertoires in COVID-19. Produced via immunoSEQ multiplex PCR; TCRdb's table is partial and in-frame only. This sample carries around 58,000 clones, approximately 92% of them seen once, and the ten largest clones take 14%. Looked up from germline, CDR1 is SGHVS and CDR2 is FNYEAQ. The CDR3 covers 15 residues. V lost 4 bases, J lost 9 bases, and 19 bases lay in between. The V gene is TRBV7-6, the J gene TRBJ2-1, with D possibly TRBD2 on 6 matching bases. The TCR originated in a human donor with active COVID-19. The donor label of this sample is uncertain. The sequenced sample consisted of peripheral blood. This CDR3 reads CASSSNIGTESEQFF. The CDR3 region has the DNA TGTGCCAGCAGCTCAAACATAGGGACTGAGAGTGAGCAGTTCTTC.